This T cell receptor (beta chain) comes out of a study of blood T cell repertoires in COVID-19. About the research overall: The analysed material was cDNA or gDNA that came from T cells, B-cell-depleted T cells, or PBMCs.

The method was immunoSEQ multiplex PCR; TCRdb's version includes in-frame clones alone and lacks a portion of them. The sample includes approximately 150,000 clones, about 83% seen only once; the top ten take 8.6%. V was clipped by 3 bases and J by 2 bases, with 13 bases between them. The CDR3 has 16 residues. CDR1 is LNHNV, CDR2 YYDKDF, per germline (reference sequence). V and J are TRBV15 and TRBJ2-2; the D gene is possibly TRBD2 (7 bases). What was sequenced was peripheral blood. This clonotype was obtained from a woman in her forties or fifties with active or convalescent COVID-19. CDR3: CATSRGEGGNTGELFF. The CDR3 nucleotides read TGTGCCACCAGCAGGGGGGAGGGGGGTAACACCGGGGAGCTGTTTTTT.